This TCR beta chain came from a study of shared clonotypes between healthy human individuals. Germline loops: CDR1 KGHSH, CDR2 LQKENI. Trimming at V came to 10 bases and at J to 5 bases, leaving 7 bases not matched to a gene. There are 13 residues in the CDR3. The method was immunoSEQ multiplex PCR; TCRdb's version includes in-frame clones alone and lacks a portion of them. The sample shows roughly 1,500,000 clones, 98% of them seen only once. The sample was naive CD4+ T cells sorted from blood. Subset of the sample: CD45RA+ positively selected. The chain is built from TRBV18 and TRBJ2-5; TRBD1 agrees at 10 bases. This receptor was identified in a man aged 25-45 years in good health. CDR3 protein: CATTRDRGETQYF. CDR3 DNA: TGTGCCACCACAAGGGACAGGGGTGAGACCCAGTACTTC.